This T cell receptor beta chain was documented in a study of blood T cell repertoires in COVID-19. Overall study: Some COVID-19 samples were acute and others convalescent; all came from the United States, Italy and Spain. PBMCs, B-cell-depleted T cells, or T cells were the source of the cDNA or gDNA that made up the material.

Source study methods: Amplifying reference gene primers gave estimates of nucleated cell counts. Clones were read by immunoSEQ multiplex PCR, and TCRdb kept only the in-frame ones, dropping some. V and J calls and clone size follow that table, whereas D and trimming were derived from the DNA. The sample has fewer than 250,000 clones; about nine tenths are singletons. The V and J ends lost 3 bases and 3 bases, in that order; junction bases with no gene match: 3. Germline V gives CDR1 KGHSH, CDR2 LQKENI. The CDR3 is 14 residues long. The genes are TRBV18 and TRBJ2-3; 7 positions match TRBD1. This TCR derives from a woman aged 25 to 45 with acute COVID-19. The sequenced material came from PBMCs or T cells enriched from blood (not recorded which). The CDR3 DNA sequence: TGTGCCAGCTCACCGGGACAGTATACAGATACGCAGTATTTT. Translating gives CASSPGQYTDTQYF.